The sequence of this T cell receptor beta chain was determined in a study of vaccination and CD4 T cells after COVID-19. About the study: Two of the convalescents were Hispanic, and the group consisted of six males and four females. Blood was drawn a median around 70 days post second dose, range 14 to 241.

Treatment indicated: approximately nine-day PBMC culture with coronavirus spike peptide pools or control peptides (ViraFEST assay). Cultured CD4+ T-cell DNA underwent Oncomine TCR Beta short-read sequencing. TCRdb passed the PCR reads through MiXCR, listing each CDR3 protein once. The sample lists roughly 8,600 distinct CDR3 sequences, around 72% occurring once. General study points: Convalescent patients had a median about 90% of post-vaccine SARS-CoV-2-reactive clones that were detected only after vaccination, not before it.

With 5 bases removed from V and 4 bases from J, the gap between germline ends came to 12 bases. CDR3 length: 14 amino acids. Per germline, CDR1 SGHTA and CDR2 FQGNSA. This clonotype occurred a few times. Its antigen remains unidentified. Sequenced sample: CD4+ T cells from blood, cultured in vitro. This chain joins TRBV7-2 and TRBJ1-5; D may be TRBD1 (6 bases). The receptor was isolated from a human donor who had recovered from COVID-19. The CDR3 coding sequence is TGTGCCAGCAGCAATACAGGGAGTAATCAGCCCCAGCATTTT. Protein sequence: CASSNTGSNQPQHF.